The 13 T cell receptor beta chains below were found in one sample sequenced in a study of PD-L1 blockade in urothelial cancer. Method: immunoSEQ multiplex PCR; TCRdb's copy keeps in-frame clones and lacks some. The table has about 55,000 clones, 60% to 80% seen once. The sequencing used PBMCs, collected around atezolizumab (anti-PD-L1) treatment. These receptors all come from a man aged 70 or older with urothelial cancer.

This clone was seen a few times. As DNA, the CDR3 is TGTGCCAGCAGCTTAAGACAGGGCCAAAATCTGGACAATGAGCAGTTCTTC. As protein: CASSLRQGQNLDNEQFF. The chain combines TRBV7-2 with TRBJ2-1, with TRBD1 matching over 7 bases. This CDR3 has 17 residues. The V segment lost 2 bases and the J segment 5 bases; nucleotides outside the gene matches: 12. Germline V lookup: CDR1 SGHTA, CDR2 FQGNSA.

This chain connects TRBV15 to TRBJ2-7, with 11 nucleotides matching TRBD1. The CDR3 length is 15 residues. Germline loops: CDR1 LNHNV, CDR2 YYDKDF (reference sequence). V was pared by 0 bases and J by 3 bases, with 1 base of the junction left unmatched. The CDR3 nucleotides read TGTGCCACCAGCAGAGATGGGACAGGGGGCTACGAGCAGTACTTC. Protein sequence: CATSRDGTGGYEQYF.

This chain connects TRBV5-6 to TRBJ2-5; the match to TRBD2 covers 9 bases. The CDR3 length is 17 residues. The V gene's germline CDR1 is SGHDT and CDR2 YYEEEE. J was trimmed by 3 bases and V by 3 bases; bases with no gene match: 12. DNA for the CDR3: TGTGCCAGCAGCTGGGCCTTTGGCGGGGGGGGTAAAGAGACCCAGTACTTC. Its protein is CASSWAFGGGGKETQYF.

This sequence joins TRBV27 and TRBJ1-1; D possibly corresponds to TRBD1 (6 bases). The CDR3 covers 13 residues. V gave up 5 bases and J gave up 4 bases, with 11 bases separating them. The germline V gene encodes CDR1 MNHEY and CDR2 SMNVEV (reference sequence). CDR3 amino acids: CASSERRGTEAFF. The CDR3, as DNA: TGTGCCAGCAGTGAACGCAGGGGCACTGAAGCTTTCTTT.

The genes are TRBV5-4 and TRBJ2-7, with a possible D match to TRBD2 (5 bases). Germline V CDR1 and CDR2: SGHNT, YYREEE (reference sequence). This CDR3 comprises 12 residues. The V end lost 3 bases, the J end lost 7 bases, and 11 bases lay between the germline ends. This CDR3 reads CASSSPTGEQYF. Here the CDR3 DNA reads TGTGCCAGCAGCTCCCCTACGGGGGAGCAGTACTTC.

This rearrangement joins TRBV7-2 to TRBJ2-5, with TRBD2 matching over 10 bases. The CDR3 is 16 residues long. CDR1 and CDR2 from the germline V gene are SGHTA and FQGNSA. Trimming cost V 5 bases and J 2 bases; bases outside gene matches: 8. CDR3 loop: CASSTLTAGGQETQYF. DNA for the CDR3: TGTGCCAGCAGCACCTTGACAGCGGGGGGGCAAGAGACCCAGTACTTC.

The table lists this clone with a few counts. The J gene is TRBJ1-2, the V gene TRBV27; D possibly corresponds to TRBD1 (6 bases). The CDR3 is 13 residues long. V lost 5 bases and J lost 8, with 15 bases in between. The germline gives CDR1 MNHEY, CDR2 SMNVEV (reference sequence). The CDR3 nucleotides read TGTGCCAGCAGTAAGAAGGGGGTTGGGGGCTACACCTTC. Amino acid sequence: CASSKKGVGGYTF.

The genes are TRBV19 and TRBJ1-5; D is possibly TRBD1 (6 bases). Trimming cost V 5 bases and J 3 bases, with 17 bases left between them. Germline V gives CDR1 LNHDA, CDR2 SQIVND (reference sequence). The CDR3 length is 16 residues. The CDR3 here is CASSAFDGGFNQPQHF. CDR3 bases: TGTGCCAGTAGTGCCTTTGATGGGGGCTTCAATCAGCCCCAGCATTTT.

This clone showed up many times. The gene calls are TRBV9 and TRBJ2-1; 9 nucleotides line up with TRBD2. The J segment lost 2 bases and the V segment lost 0 bases, leaving 3 bases of the junction unmatched. The CDR3 runs 16 residues. Looked up from germline, CDR1 is SGDLS and CDR2 is YYNGEE. The CDR3 sequence is CASSVDAGGAYNEQFF. The CDR3, as DNA: TGTGCCAGCAGCGTAGATGCGGGGGGGGCCTACAATGAGCAGTTCTTC.

The chain employs TRBV7-8 and TRBJ2-2; tentatively, D is TRBD2 (6 bases). Trimming took off 3 bases at V and 6 bases at J, with 8 bases between the two ends. Germline CDR1 reads SGHVS; CDR2 reads FQNEAQ. The CDR3 runs to 13 residues. The CDR3 protein is CASSLTRPGELFF. The CDR3 bases are TGTGCCAGCAGCTTGACTAGACCCGGGGAGCTGTTTTTT.

The J gene is TRBJ1-3, the V gene TRBV6-6; D may be TRBD1 (6 bases). The CDR3 has 14 amino acids. The germline CDR1 and CDR2 sequences are MNHNY and SVGAGI (reference sequence). Trimming removed 4 bases at V and 4 bases at J, with 11 bases between. The CDR3 region is CASSSGTQGNTIYF. Written as DNA, the CDR3 is TGTGCCAGCAGTTCCGGGACACAGGGAAACACCATATATTTT.

The table lists this clone with a count of one. This chain connects TRBV5-4 to TRBJ1-2, with 8 bases fitting TRBD1. Per germline, CDR1 SGHNT and CDR2 YYREEE (reference sequence). J lost 5 bases, V lost 0 bases, and 3 bases had no gene match. The CDR3 loop spans 14 amino acids. The CDR3 region has the DNA TGTGCCAGCAGCTTGGGGACAGGGACTTATGGCTACACCTTC. It codes for CASSLGTGTYGYTF.

The rearrangement joins TRBV14 to TRBJ1-1; the D is unclear. The CDR3 has 12 residues. The germline V gene encodes CDR1 SGHDN and CDR2 FVKESK. V lost 4 bases and J lost 6, with 9 bases in between. The CDR3 loop is CASSPRGPEAFF. The DNA for the CDR3 is TGTGCCAGCAGCCCACGTGGGCCTGAAGCTTTCTTT.